This TCR beta chain was sequenced for a study of control samples from healthy donors and cancer patients (dated by TCRdb to 2020 to 2022). Library construction relied on the immunoSEQ multiplex PCR assay. TCRdb holds this immuneACCESS table with in-frame rearrangements only. Some clones are missing; in checked studies, unresolved V genes explain under half, and the rest has no known cause. This sample lists around 110,000 clones; roughly 91% were detected once. Over 2% of the sample is taken by the ten largest. The CDR3, cysteine through phenylalanine, is 15 amino acids long. The retained sequence is limited to the CDR3, 45 bases, with the frame set at the first base. V and J lose 5 bases and 4 bases, and a span of 17 bases separates them. The germline V gene specifies SGHTA as CDR1 and FQGNSA as CDR2. A word on this clone: Its antigen is unknown. Base qualities are not at hand, and no much larger clone is one base apart.

Sequenced input: blood. This TCR came from a woman in her 70s in good health. The rearranged segments are TRBV7-2 and TRBJ1-2; no confident D gene assignment can be made. The encoded CDR3 is CASSPSSLGGYGYTF. The nucleotide sequence is TGTGCCAGCAGCCCCTCGTCTTTGGGTGGCTATGGCTACACCTTC.